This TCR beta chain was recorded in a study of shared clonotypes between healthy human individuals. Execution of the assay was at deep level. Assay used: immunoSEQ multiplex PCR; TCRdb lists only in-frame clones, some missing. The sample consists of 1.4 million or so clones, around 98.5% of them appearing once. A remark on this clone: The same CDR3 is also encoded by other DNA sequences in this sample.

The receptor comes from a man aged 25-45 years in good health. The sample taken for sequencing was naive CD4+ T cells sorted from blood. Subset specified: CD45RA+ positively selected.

The CDR3 coding sequence is TGCGCCAGCAGCTTGGAATCGGGCGGCGAGACCCAGTACTTC. Residues: CASSLESGGETQYF. V is TRBV5-1 and J is TRBJ2-5; no reliable D call. Germline-derived CDR1 and CDR2 are SGHRS and YFSETQ. The CDR3 length is 14 residues. V dropped 0 bases and J dropped 5 bases, with 11 bases sitting between them.